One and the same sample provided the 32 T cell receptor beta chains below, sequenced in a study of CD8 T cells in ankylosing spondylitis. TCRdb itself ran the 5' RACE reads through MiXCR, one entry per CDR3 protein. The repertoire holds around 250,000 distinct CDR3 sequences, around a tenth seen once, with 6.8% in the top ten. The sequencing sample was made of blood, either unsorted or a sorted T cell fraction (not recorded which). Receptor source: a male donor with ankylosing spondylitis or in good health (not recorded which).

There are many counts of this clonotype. The DNA of the CDR3 is TGCGCCAGCAGGCTAGGGACATCTAGCAATCAGCCCCAGCATTTT. It specifies CASRLGTSSNQPQHF. V usage is TRBV5-1 and J usage is TRBJ1-5; tentatively, D is TRBD1 (6 bases). Looked up from germline, CDR1 is SGHRS and CDR2 is YFSETQ. V was clipped by 5 bases and J by 0 bases, with 12 bases between them. CDR3 size: 15 residues.

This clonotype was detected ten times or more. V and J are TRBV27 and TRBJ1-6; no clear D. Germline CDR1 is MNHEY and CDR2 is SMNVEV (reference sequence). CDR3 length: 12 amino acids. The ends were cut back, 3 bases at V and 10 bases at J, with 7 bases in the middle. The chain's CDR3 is CASSFILSPLHF. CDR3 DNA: TGTGCCAGCAGTTTTATTTTGTCACCCCTCCACTTT.

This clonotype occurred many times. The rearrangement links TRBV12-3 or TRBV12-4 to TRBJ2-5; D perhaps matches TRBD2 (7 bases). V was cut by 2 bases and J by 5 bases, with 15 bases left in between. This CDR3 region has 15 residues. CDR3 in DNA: TGTGCCAGCAGTTTATGGGGGGGCGAGGCGGAGACCCAGTACTTC. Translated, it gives CASSLWGGEAETQYF.

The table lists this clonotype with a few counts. CDR3 sequence reads: CASSDPGRPYEQYF. The CDR3 nucleotides are TGTGCCAGCAGCGACCCGGGACGTCCCTACGAGCAGTACTTC. The chain combines TRBV25-1 with TRBJ2-7; D is perhaps TRBD1 or TRBD2 (5 bases each). Germline V gives CDR1 MGHDK, CDR2 SYGVNS. Trimming left V 6 bases short and J 2 bases short, with 14 bases between. CDR3 size: 14 residues.

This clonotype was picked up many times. CDR3 sequence reads: CASSPGQGINQPQHF. The CDR3 DNA is TGCGCCAGCAGCCCAGGACAGGGGATCAATCAGCCCCAGCATTTT. The chain uses TRBV5-1 and TRBJ1-5; 9 bases agree with TRBD1. CDR3 length: 15 residues. V shed 4 bases, J shed 3 bases, and the junction held 5 bases outside the gene matches. Germline V gives CDR1 SGHRS, CDR2 YFSETQ.

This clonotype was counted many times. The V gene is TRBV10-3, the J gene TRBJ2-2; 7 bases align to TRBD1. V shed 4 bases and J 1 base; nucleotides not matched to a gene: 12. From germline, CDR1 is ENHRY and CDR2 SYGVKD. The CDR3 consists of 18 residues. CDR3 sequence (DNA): TGTGCCATCAGTGTGGGCCGTGGACAGGAAATGAACACCGGGGAGCTGTTTTTT. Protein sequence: CAISVGRGQEMNTGELFF.

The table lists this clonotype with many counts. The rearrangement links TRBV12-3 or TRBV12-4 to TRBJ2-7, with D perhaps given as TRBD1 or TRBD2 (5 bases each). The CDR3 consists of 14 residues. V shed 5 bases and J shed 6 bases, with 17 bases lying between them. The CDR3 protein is CASSLTGTLREQYF. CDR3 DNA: TGTGCCAGCAGTCTTACCGGGACGCTCCGCGAGCAGTACTTC.

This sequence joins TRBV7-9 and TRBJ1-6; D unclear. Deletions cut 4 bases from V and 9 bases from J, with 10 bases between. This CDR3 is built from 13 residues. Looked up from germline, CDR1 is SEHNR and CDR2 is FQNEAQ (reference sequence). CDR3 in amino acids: CASSSPQISPLHF. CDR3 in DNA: TGTGCCAGCAGCTCCCCGCAGATTTCACCCCTCCACTTT.

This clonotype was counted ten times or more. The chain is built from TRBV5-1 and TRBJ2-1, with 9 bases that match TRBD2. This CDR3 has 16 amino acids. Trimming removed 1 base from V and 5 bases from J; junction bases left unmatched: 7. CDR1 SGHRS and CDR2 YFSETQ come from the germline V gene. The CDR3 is CASSLWFAGGNNEQFF. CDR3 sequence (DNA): TGCGCCAGCAGCTTGTGGTTTGCGGGAGGGAACAATGAGCAGTTCTTC.

CDR3 coding DNA: TGTGCCAGCAGCATTTTCTCGGACACTGAAGCTTTCTTT. Translated: CASSIFSDTEAFF. The rearrangement links TRBV6-6 to TRBJ1-1; D is uncertain. Trimming cost V 6 bases and J 3 bases, with 11 bases left between them. CDR1 is MNHNY and CDR2 is SVGAGI in the germline V gene (reference sequence). The CDR3 length is 13 residues.

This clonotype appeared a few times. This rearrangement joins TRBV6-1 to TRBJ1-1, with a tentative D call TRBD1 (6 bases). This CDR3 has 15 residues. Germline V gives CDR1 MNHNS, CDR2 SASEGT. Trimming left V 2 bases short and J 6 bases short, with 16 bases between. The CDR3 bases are TGTGCCAGCAGTGAACTGGCAGGGGAAAACGCTGAAGCTTTCTTT. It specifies CASSELAGENAEAFF.

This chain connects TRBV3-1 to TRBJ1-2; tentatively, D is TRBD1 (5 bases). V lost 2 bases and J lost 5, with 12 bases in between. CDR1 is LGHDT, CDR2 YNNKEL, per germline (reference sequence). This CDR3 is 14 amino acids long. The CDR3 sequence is CASSQFEGRYGYTF. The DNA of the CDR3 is TGTGCCAGCAGCCAATTCGAGGGGAGATATGGCTACACCTTC.

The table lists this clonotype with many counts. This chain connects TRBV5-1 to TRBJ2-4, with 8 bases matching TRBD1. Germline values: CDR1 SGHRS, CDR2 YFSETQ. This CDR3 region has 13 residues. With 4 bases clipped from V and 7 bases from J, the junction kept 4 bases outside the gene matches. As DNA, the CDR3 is TGCGCCAGCAGCGACAGGGGAAAGAACATTCAGTACTTC. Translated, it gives CASSDRGKNIQYF.

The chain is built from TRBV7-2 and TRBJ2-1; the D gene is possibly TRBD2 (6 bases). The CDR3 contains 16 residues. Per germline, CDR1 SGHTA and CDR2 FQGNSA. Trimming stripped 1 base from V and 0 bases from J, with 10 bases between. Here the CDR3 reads CASSLVFGSSYNEQFF. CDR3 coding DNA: TGTGCCAGCAGCTTAGTTTTCGGGAGCTCCTACAATGAGCAGTTCTTC.

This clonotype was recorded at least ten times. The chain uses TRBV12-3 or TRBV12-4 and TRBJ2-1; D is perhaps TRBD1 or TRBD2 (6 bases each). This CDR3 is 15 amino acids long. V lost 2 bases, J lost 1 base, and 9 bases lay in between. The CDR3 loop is CASSLRGRSYNEQFF. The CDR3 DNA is TGTGCCAGCAGTTTAAGGGGGAGGTCCTACAATGAGCAGTTCTTC.

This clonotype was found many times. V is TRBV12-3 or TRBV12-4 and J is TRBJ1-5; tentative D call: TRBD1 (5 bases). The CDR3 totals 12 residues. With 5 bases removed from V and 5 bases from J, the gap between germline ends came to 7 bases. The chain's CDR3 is CASSRGDQPQHF. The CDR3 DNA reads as TGTGCCAGCAGTCGGGGGGATCAGCCCCAGCATTTT.

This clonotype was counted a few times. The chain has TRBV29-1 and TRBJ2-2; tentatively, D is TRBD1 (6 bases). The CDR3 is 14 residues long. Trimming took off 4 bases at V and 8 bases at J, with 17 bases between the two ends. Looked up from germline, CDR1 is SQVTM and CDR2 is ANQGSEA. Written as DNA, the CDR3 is TGCAGCGTTGCAGGGGAATGGACTTCGGGGGAGCTGTTTTTT. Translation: CSVAGEWTSGELFF.

The CDR3 region is CASGLAGVPDTQYF. The CDR3 DNA follows: TGTGCCAGCGGACTAGCGGGGGTCCCAGATACGCAGTATTTT. The rearrangement links TRBV7-8 to TRBJ2-3; 13 bases line up with TRBD2. The CDR3 has 14 residues. With V trimmed by 8 bases and J by 4 bases, 3 bases remained unmatched. The V gene's germline CDR1 is SGHVS and CDR2 FQNEAQ.

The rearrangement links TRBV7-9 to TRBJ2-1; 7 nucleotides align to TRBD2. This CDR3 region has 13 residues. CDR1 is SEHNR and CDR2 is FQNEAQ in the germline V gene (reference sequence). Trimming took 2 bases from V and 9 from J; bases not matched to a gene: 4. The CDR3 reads CASSLRTRAEQFF. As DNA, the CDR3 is TGTGCCAGCAGCTTAAGGACTAGGGCTGAGCAGTTCTTC.

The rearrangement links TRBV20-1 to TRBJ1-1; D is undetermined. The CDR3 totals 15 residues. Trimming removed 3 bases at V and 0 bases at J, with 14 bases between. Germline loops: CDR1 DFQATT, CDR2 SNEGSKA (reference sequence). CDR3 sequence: CSASLPVGLNTEAFF. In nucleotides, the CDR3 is TGCAGTGCTAGTCTCCCCGTAGGATTGAACACTGAAGCTTTCTTT.

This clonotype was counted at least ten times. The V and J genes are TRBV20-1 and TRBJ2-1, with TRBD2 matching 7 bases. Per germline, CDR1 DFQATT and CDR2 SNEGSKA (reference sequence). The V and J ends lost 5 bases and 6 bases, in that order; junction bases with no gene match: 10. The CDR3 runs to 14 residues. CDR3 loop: CSALMREGRNEQFF. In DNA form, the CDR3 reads TGCAGTGCTCTGATGAGGGAGGGCCGCAATGAGCAGTTCTTC.

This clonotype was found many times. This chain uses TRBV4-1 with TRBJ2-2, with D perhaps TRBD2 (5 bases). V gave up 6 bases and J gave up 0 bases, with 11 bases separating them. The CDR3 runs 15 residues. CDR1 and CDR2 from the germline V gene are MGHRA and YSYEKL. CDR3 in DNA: TGCGCCAGCAGACGCGCGGGCGCGAACACCGGGGAGCTGTTTTTT. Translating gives CASRRAGANTGELFF.

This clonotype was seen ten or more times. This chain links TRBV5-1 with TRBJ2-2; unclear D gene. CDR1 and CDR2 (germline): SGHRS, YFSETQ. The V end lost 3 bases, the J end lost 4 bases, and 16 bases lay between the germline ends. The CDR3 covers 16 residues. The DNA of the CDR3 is TGCGCCAGCAGCTCCACCCCATCCTCGAGCACCGGGGAGCTGTTTTTT. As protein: CASSSTPSSSTGELFF.

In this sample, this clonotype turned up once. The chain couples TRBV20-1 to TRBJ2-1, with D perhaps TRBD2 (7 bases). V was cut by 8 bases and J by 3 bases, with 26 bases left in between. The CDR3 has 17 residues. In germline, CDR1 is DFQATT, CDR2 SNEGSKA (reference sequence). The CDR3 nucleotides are TGCAGTACCAGCAAAGGGGGGGAGGGACACGACTACAATGAGCAGTTCTTC. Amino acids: CSTSKGGEGHDYNEQFF.

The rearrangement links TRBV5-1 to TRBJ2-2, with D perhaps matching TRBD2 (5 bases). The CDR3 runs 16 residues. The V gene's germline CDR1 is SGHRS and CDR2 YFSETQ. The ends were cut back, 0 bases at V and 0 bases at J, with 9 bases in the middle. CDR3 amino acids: CASSLVPGSNTGELFF. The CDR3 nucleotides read TGCGCCAGCAGCTTGGTACCGGGATCGAACACCGGGGAGCTGTTTTTT.

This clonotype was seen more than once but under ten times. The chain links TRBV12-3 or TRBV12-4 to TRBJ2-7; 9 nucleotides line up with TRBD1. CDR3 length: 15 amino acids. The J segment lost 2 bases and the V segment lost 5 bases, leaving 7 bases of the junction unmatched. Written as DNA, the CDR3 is TGTGCCAGCAGTAGCGGGACAGGGTCTACCTACGAGCAGTACTTC. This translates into CASSSGTGSTYEQYF.

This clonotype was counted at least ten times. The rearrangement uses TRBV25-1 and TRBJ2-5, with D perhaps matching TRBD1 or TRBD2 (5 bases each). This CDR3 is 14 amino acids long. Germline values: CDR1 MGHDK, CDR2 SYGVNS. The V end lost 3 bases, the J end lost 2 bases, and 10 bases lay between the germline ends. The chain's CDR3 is CASSDRDPQETQYF. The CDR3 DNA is TGTGCCAGCAGTGACCGGGACCCACAAGAGACCCAGTACTTC. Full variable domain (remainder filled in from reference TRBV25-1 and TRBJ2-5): EADIYQTPRYLVIGTGKKITLECSQTMGHDKMYWYQQDPGMELHLIHYSYGVNSTEKGDLSSESTVSRIRTEHFPLTLESARPSHTSQYLCASSDRDPQETQYFGPGTRLLVL.

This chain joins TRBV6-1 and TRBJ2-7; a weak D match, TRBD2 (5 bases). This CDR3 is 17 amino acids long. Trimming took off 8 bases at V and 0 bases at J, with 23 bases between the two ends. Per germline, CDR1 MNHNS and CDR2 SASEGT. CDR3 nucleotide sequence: TGTGCCAGCCATGAAAGCGGATTCCTCCTGAGCTCCTACGAGCAGTACTTC. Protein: CASHESGFLLSSYEQYF.

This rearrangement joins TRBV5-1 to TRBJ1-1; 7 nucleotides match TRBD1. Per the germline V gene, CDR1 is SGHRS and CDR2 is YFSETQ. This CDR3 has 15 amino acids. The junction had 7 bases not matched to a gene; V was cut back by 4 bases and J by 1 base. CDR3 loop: CASSMEGARNTEAFF. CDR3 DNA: TGCGCCAGCAGCATGGAGGGGGCGCGGAACACTGAAGCTTTCTTT.

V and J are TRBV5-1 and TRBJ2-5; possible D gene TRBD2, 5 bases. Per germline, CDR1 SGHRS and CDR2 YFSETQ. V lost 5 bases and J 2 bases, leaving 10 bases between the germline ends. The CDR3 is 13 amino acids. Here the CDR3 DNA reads TGCGCCAGCAGAGAAGCGGCGCAAGAGACCCAGTACTTC. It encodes CASREAAQETQYF. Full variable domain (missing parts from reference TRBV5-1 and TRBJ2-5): KAGVTQTPRYLIKTRGQQVTLSCSPISGHRSVSWYQQTPGQGLQFLFEYFSETQRNKGNFPGRFSGRQFSNSRSEMNVSTLELGDSALYLCASREAAQETQYFGPGTRLLVL.

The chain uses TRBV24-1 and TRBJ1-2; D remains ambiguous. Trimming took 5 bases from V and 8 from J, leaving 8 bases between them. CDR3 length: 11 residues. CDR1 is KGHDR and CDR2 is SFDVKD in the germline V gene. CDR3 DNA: TGTGCCACCAGTGGGCTTGCCGGCTACACCTTC. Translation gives CATSGLAGYTF.

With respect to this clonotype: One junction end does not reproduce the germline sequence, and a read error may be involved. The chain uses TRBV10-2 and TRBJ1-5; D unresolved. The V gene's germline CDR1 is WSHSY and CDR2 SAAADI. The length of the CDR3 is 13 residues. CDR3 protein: CASTRYSNRPQHF. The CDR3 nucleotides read TGCGCCAGCACCAGATACAGCAATCGGCCCCAGCATTTT.